Below are 8 T cell receptor beta chains sequenced from a single sample in a study of blood T cell repertoires in COVID-19 (dated by TCRdb to 2020 to 2022). Libraries were built with the immunoSEQ multiplex PCR assay. The source is immuneACCESS, and TCRdb retained only in-frame sequences with V and J called. Part of the clones is not carried over; for the studies checked, unresolved V genes explain less than half of this, and the remainder is unexplained. Within this sample are 120,000 or so clones, with roughly 90% of them counted one time only. The ten largest clones add up to approximately 8.1% of the sample. Sequencing input: peripheral blood. Source of these receptors: a man aged 50 or older with acute or convalescent COVID-19.

The chain joins TRBV19 to TRBJ2-3, with a weak D call TRBD1 (6 bases). The CDR3 extends over 17 amino acids. Trimming took off 3 bases at V and 1 base at J, with 17 bases between the two ends. The germline gives CDR1 LNHDA, CDR2 SQIVND (reference sequence). For the CDR3, the DNA is TGTGCCAGTAGTATGACAGGTTTTAGTCTAGGCACAGATACGCAGTATTTT. It translates to CASSMTGFSLGTDTQYF.

In this sample, this clone turned up once. The rearrangement joins TRBV27 to TRBJ2-3; 8 bases align to TRBD1. This CDR3 is 15 amino acids long. Germline V gene sequence: CDR1 MNHEY, CDR2 SMNVEV (reference sequence). V shed 4 bases, J shed 11 bases, and the junction held 14 bases outside the gene matches. CDR3 in DNA: TGTGCCAGCAGTTCAGGACAGGGAAGAGGGAGCTTGCAGTATTTT. This gives the protein CASSSGQGRGSLQYF.

The J gene is TRBJ2-5, the V gene TRBV2, with 12 bases aligning to TRBD2. The V gene end was trimmed by 8 bases and the J gene end by 0 bases; junction bases not matched to a gene: 4. Germline CDR1 reads SNHLY; CDR2 reads FYNNEI. CDR3 length equals 15 residues. DNA for the CDR3: TGTGCCAGCTCACGACTAGCGGGAGACCAAGAGACCCAGTACTTC. Translated, it gives CASSRLAGDQETQYF.

J is TRBJ1-2 and V is TRBV10-2, with a tentative D call TRBD1 (5 bases). The CDR3 extends over 16 amino acids. V lost 6 bases, J lost 7 bases, and 24 bases lay in between. Germline V gene sequence: CDR1 WSHSY, CDR2 SAAADI. CDR3 sequence (DNA): TGCGCCAGCAGCCCTGACCTCCAGGGACTACGTGGTGGCTACACCTTC. Its translation: CASSPDLQGLRGGYTF.

This chain's CDR3 is CASSLGGGGYSTDTQYF. As DNA, the CDR3 is TGTGCCAGCAGCTTAGGAGGGGGGGGATATAGCACAGATACGCAGTATTTT. The J gene is TRBJ2-3, the V gene TRBV7-2; D is possibly TRBD2 (7 bases). This CDR3 is 17 amino acids long. The germline gives CDR1 SGHTA, CDR2 FQGNSA. The germline V and J ends were trimmed by 1 base and 0 bases, with 14 bases remaining between them. The full variable domain, in which reference TRBV7-2 and TRBJ2-3 provide the parts outside the CDR3, is GAGVSQSPSNKVTEKGKDVELRCDPISGHTALYWYRQSLGQGLEFLIYFQGNSAPDKSGLPSDRFSAERTGGSVSTLTIQRTQQEDSAVYLCASSLGGGGYSTDTQYFGPGTRLTVL.

The V and J genes are TRBV12-5 and TRBJ1-3, with D perhaps matching TRBD1 (6 bases). CDR1 is LGHNT, CDR2 FRNRAP, per germline. CDR3 length: 16 residues. Trimming took off 0 bases at V and 2 bases at J, with 11 bases between the two ends. Written as DNA, the CDR3 is TGTGCTAGTGGTTTGGTACTTAACAGGGCTGGAAACACCATATATTTT. Translating gives CASGLVLNRAGNTIYF.

The count of this clone is one. This chain uses TRBV6-9 with TRBJ1-5; no definite D call. Germline values: CDR1 MNHGY, CDR2 SVAAGI. Trimming shortened V by 2 bases and J by 1 base, and 9 bases separated the two germline ends. This CDR3 comprises 15 residues. CDR3 sequence: CASSYRGSSNQPQHF. Written as DNA, the CDR3 is TGTGCCAGCAGTTATCGAGGTTCGAGCAATCAGCCCCAGCATTTT.

The chain joins TRBV29-1 to TRBJ1-2, with D perhaps matching TRBD1 (6 bases). The CDR3 extends over 12 amino acids. V was clipped by 7 bases and J by 1 base, with 10 bases between them. Germline assignment: CDR1 SQVTM and CDR2 ANQGSEA. The CDR3 nucleotides are TGCAGCGGGACAGAACATAACTATGGCTACACCTTC. It specifies CSGTEHNYGYTF.